This T cell receptor beta chain was sequenced in a study of T-cell reconstitution after alpha-beta-depleted transplantation in children. This CDR3 region has 16 residues. Germline CDR1 SEHNR, CDR2 FQNEAQ (reference sequence). V gave up 5 bases and J gave up 3 bases; unmatched junction bases: 12. Preparation of the TCRbeta library involved a method that used unique molecular identifiers. One entry per CDR3 protein results from TCRdb running MiXCR on the PCR reads. The profile covers a few hundred thousand distinct CDR3 sequences, with approximately 16% appearing a single time and approximately 3% taken by the ten largest.

This TCR was recovered from a human donor who donated a stem cell graft to a child with acute lymphoblastic leukemia. The rearrangement joins TRBV7-9 to TRBJ1-2; 7 nucleotides agree with TRBD1. The sample in question was PBMCs from the stem cell graft donor, obtained from the stem cell graft. CDR3 sequence: CASSPDRERSYYGYTF. In DNA form, the CDR3 reads TGTGCCAGCAGCCCAGACAGGGAAAGGTCCTACTATGGCTACACCTTC.